This T cell receptor (beta chain) is drawn from a study of Ad26.COV2.S vaccination and SARS-CoV-2 variants. Looking at the study overall: Into the muscle, Ad26.COV2.S was dosed once or twice, 56 days apart.

Treatment indicated: 15 to 20 received Ad26.COV2.S at low or high dose, single or two shots; 5 received placebo; per-sample allocation not given. Samples were taken on day 63 after the first vaccine or placebo injection. This CDR3 comprises 14 residues. V lost 8 bases and J lost 0, with 14 bases in between. In germline, CDR1 is MNHEY, CDR2 SVGAGI. The table came from immunoSEQ multiplex PCR; TCRdb's copy has only in-frame clones and leaves some out. Of about 350,000 clones detected, roughly 90% appear once; the ten largest clones hold approximately 5.9%. V usage is TRBV6-5 and J usage is TRBJ2-7, with D hard to call. This clonotype was sampled from a person between 18 and 65 years old who received the Ad26.COV2.S COVID-19 vaccine or a placebo. The sequencing used peripheral blood, collected in a trial of Ad26.COV2.S vaccine versus placebo. Written as DNA, the CDR3 is TGTGCCAGCTTGGGAATGATGGCCTCCTACGAGCAGTACTTC. Protein sequence: CASLGMMASYEQYF.